This T cell receptor beta chain was sequenced during a study of T cell responses to AZD1222 COVID-19 vaccine. J was trimmed by 4 bases and V by 7 bases; bases with no gene match: 13. This CDR3 is 16 amino acids long. CDR1 and CDR2 (germline): SGHRS, YFSETQ. TCRdb's table, derived via immunoSEQ multiplex PCR, lists solely in-frame clones and lacks some. Of 84,000 or so clones listed, roughly 85% are singletons. The rearrangement links TRBV5-1 to TRBJ2-1; 8 positions match TRBD2. The receptor was derived from an adult in good health. Sequenced here: peripheral blood, sampled on day 0 of AZD1222 vaccination. The CDR3 DNA reads TGCGCCAGCTCCATGAGCGGGAGTGCAGGATACAATGAGCAGTTCTTC. Protein product: CASSMSGSAGYNEQFF.